Each of the 6 T cell receptor beta chains below was sequenced from the same sample in a study of identical twins. TCRdb passed the 5' RACE reads through MiXCR, listing each CDR3 protein once. The sample yields 300,000 or so distinct CDR3 sequences, 8.5% to 9.5% seen once. These data also featured in a second study, about yellow fever vaccine responses in identical twins.

Material: CD8+ T cells sorted from blood. The receptors shown here come from a woman under 30 in good health.

This clonotype was recorded many times. This chain uses TRBV10-1 with TRBJ2-7, with 8 bases lining up with TRBD1. Germline V lookup: CDR1 WNHNN, CDR2 SYGVQD (reference sequence). Trimming cost V 3 bases and J 3 bases; bases outside gene matches: 7. The CDR3 is 15 amino acids. CDR3 DNA: TGCGCCAGCAGTGATGGGACAGGAGCTCTCTACGAGCAGTACTTC. This sequence encodes CASSDGTGALYEQYF.

This clonotype was counted ten times or more. The chain combines TRBV21-1 with TRBJ2-5; the table's D call, TRBD2, was not checked against the DNA. TRBV21-1 is noted as a pseudogene. This CDR3 contains 16 residues. Written as DNA, the CDR3 is TGTGCCAGCAGCAAAGGCGGGATTGCCGGGGAAGAGACCCAGTACTTC. Translated, it gives CASSKGGIAGEETQYF.

This clonotype was found many times. The rearrangement links TRBV7-9 to TRBJ2-5, with 9 bases lining up with TRBD2. V dropped 1 base and J dropped 4; count of bases not matched to a gene: 1. The CDR3 has 14 residues. The germline V gene has CDR1 SEHNR and CDR2 FQNEAQ (reference sequence). This CDR3 reads CASSLGGRGETQYF. CDR3 nucleotides: TGTGCCAGCAGCTTAGGCGGGAGGGGAGAGACCCAGTACTTC.

This chain links TRBV5-6 with TRBJ2-2, with a weak D call TRBD1 (6 bases). Germline assignment: CDR1 SGHDT and CDR2 YYEEEE. V was trimmed by 4 bases and J by 2 bases, leaving 9 bases between them. This CDR3 comprises 14 residues. In DNA form, the CDR3 reads TGTGCCAGCAGCCGGACAGACAACACCGGGGAGCTGTTTTTT. It encodes CASSRTDNTGELFF.

V usage is TRBV27 and J usage is TRBJ2-7, with 9 bases that match TRBD2. Germline V CDR1 and CDR2: MNHEY, SMNVEV (reference sequence). J was trimmed by 2 bases and V by 6 bases; bases with no gene match: 5. This CDR3 contains 14 residues. The CDR3 loop is CASRASGVTYEQYF. The CDR3 DNA follows: TGTGCCAGCAGAGCTAGCGGGGTGACCTACGAGCAGTACTTC.

The rearrangement joins TRBV4-3 to TRBJ2-5, with D possibly matching TRBD2 (6 bases). This CDR3 is built from 17 residues. V lost 0 bases and J lost 5, with 19 bases in between. Germline V lookup: CDR1 LGHNA, CDR2 YSLEER. CDR3 nucleotides: TGCGCCAGCAGCCAAGACCGGGAGAAGGGCTTGGCGGAGACCCAGTACTTC. It specifies CASSQDREKGLAETQYF.